Detailed here is one TCR beta chain. Other DNA sequences of this sample code for an identical CDR3. These data originate in a study of T cells in localized non-small cell lung cancer. The protocol was immunoSEQ multiplex PCR, while the TCRdb copy is restricted to in-frame clones and leaves out a portion. The sample has tens of thousands of clones; approximately 81% are singletons. V dropped 0 bases and J dropped 0; count of bases not matched to a gene: 3. The CDR3 has 16 residues. Per the germline V gene, CDR1 is SGHRS and CDR2 is YFSETQ. The chain uses TRBV5-1 and TRBJ2-1, with 7 bases that match TRBD2. The source is a male donor at least 60 years old with stage II lung adenocarcinoma. The sequences come from peripheral blood mononuclear cells, collected before any cancer treatment. The CDR3 bases are TGCGCCAGCAGCTTGGATGGCGGGAGCTCCTACAATGAGCAGTTCTTC. Residues: CASSLDGGSSYNEQFF.